This TCR beta chain appears in the sequencing data of a study of cytomegalovirus exposure and HLA in healthy donors. V dropped 1 base and J dropped 5 bases, with 14 bases sitting between them. The CDR3 is 15 amino acids. Germline V gene lookup returns CDR1 SGHTA and CDR2 FQGNSA. In the PCR, 60 Vbeta and 13 Jbeta primers were used. Sequencing used immunoSEQ multiplex PCR; TCRdb keeps in-frame clones, though not all of them. The sample comprises 85,000 to 130,000 clones, 78% of which are singletons, and roughly 1.8% rests with the top ten. This clone came up a few times. The chain is built from TRBV7-2 and TRBJ1-2; TRBD1 might be the D (6 bases). Sequencing was carried out using PBMCs. This TCR was recovered from a woman aged 35 to 49 in good health and CMV-seronegative. The CDR3 protein is CASSLGPGDVYGYTF. The CDR3 DNA reads as TGTGCCAGCAGCTTAGGGCCAGGGGATGTTTATGGCTACACCTTC. The full variable domain, rest sourced from reference TRBV7-2 and TRBJ1-2, is GAGVSQSPSNKVTEKGKDVELRCDPISGHTALYWYRQSLGQGLEFLIYFQGNSAPDKSGLPSDRFSAERTGGSVSTLTIQRTQQEDSAVYLCASSLGPGDVYGYTFGSGTRLTVV.